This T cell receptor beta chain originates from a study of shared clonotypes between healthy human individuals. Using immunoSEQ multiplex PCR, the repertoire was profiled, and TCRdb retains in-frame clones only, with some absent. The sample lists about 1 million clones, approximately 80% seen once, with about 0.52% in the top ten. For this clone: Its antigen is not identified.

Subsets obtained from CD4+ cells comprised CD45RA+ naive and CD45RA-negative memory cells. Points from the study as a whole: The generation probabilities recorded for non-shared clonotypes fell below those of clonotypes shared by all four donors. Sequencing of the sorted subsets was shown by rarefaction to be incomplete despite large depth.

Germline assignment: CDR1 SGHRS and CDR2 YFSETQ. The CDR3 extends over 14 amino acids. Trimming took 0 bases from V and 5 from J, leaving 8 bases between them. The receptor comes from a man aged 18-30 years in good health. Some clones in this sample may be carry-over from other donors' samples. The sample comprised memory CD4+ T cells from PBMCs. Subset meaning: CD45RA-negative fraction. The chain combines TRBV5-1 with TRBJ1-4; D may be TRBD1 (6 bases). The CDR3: CASSLVGQNEKLFF. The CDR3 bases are TGCGCCAGCAGCTTGGTAGGACAGAATGAAAAACTGTTTTTT.